This is a list of T cell receptor beta chains from one sample in a study of OX40 agonist ivuxolimab in advanced cancers. TCRdb's copy holds only in-frame clones and misses some; the assay was immunoSEQ multiplex PCR. The sample lists about 38,000 clones, 60% to 85% occurring once. Sequences were derived from CD4+ or CD8+ T cells sorted from blood, sampled in a trial of the OX40 agonist ivuxolimab. Receptor source: an adult with an advanced solid tumor such as melanoma, head and neck, liver or kidney cancer. Both conserved end residues are part of each CDR3. Each record gives: D gene, V gene, J gene, clone size, CDR3 DNA, CDR3 protein. A D gene is named only where the DNA matches it firmly. Rows may omit the clone size; those that give it use once, few, many or a size class.

d_call: NA; v_call: TRBV6-1; j_call: TRBJ1-5; clone_size: NA; cdr3_nt: TGTGCCAGCAGTGTTGGGCAGTTACCGAATCAGCCCCAGCATTTT; cdr3_aa: CASSVGQLPNQPQHF
d_call: NA; v_call: TRBV6-1; j_call: TRBJ1-4; clone_size: once; cdr3_nt: TGTGCCAGCAGTGAGCACCTTGGGGGTAATGAAAAACTGTTTTTT; cdr3_aa: CASSEHLGGNEKLFF
d_call: NA; v_call: TRBV19; j_call: TRBJ2-1; clone_size: NA; cdr3_nt: TGTGCCAGTAGTTTGGGGGCCCTAGCCAACAATGAGCAGTTCTTC; cdr3_aa: CASSLGALANNEQFF
d_call: NA; v_call: TRBV7-9; j_call: TRBJ1-1; clone_size: medium-sized; cdr3_nt: TGTGCCAGCAGCTTAGACGGCAGGGGGAACACTGAAGCTTTCTTT; cdr3_aa: CASSLDGRGNTEAFF
d_call: NA; v_call: TRBV6-1; j_call: TRBJ2-3; clone_size: NA; cdr3_nt: TGTGCCAGCACCATACTGACTGGAATCGGGACGCAGTATTTT; cdr3_aa: CASTILTGIGTQYF
d_call: TRBD1; v_call: TRBV6-6; j_call: TRBJ2-7; clone_size: few; cdr3_nt: TGTGCCAGCAGGGGGACAGTCCTTTCCTACGAGCAGTACTTC; cdr3_aa: CASRGTVLSYEQYF
d_call: NA; v_call: TRBV28; j_call: TRBJ2-4; clone_size: NA; cdr3_nt: TGTGCCAGCAGGGCCCTAGCGAACCTAGCCAAAAACATTCAGTACTTC; cdr3_aa: CASRALANLAKNIQYF
d_call: NA; v_call: TRBV11-2; j_call: TRBJ2-7; clone_size: NA; cdr3_nt: TGTGCCAGCAGCCCGACGTTCTCCTCCTACGAGCAGTACTTC; cdr3_aa: CASSPTFSSYEQYF
d_call: NA; v_call: TRBV28; j_call: TRBJ1-2; clone_size: NA; cdr3_nt: TGTGCCAGCAGTTTAATCGTGGGGGGAGAGGACTATGGCTACACCTTC; cdr3_aa: CASSLIVGGEDYGYTF
d_call: NA; v_call: TRBV6-1; j_call: TRBJ1-1; clone_size: NA; cdr3_nt: TGTGCCAGCAGTCGGCAAACAGGTGAAGCTTTCTTT; cdr3_aa: CASSRQTGEAFF
d_call: NA; v_call: TRBV4-1; j_call: TRBJ2-7; clone_size: NA; cdr3_nt: TGCGCCAGCAGCCACGCCGGGACACCAGACTACGAGCAGTACTTC; cdr3_aa: CASSHAGTPDYEQYF
d_call: NA; v_call: TRBV9; j_call: TRBJ2-5; clone_size: NA; cdr3_nt: TGTGCCAGCAGCGTAGCGGCAGGGAAAGACCAAGAGACCCAGTACTTC; cdr3_aa: CASSVAAGKDQETQYF
d_call: TRBD1; v_call: TRBV18; j_call: TRBJ2-3; clone_size: NA; cdr3_nt: TGTGCCAGCTCACCACCGGGACAGGGGGCAGATACGCAGTATTTT; cdr3_aa: CASSPPGQGADTQYF
d_call: NA; v_call: TRBV15; j_call: TRBJ2-3; clone_size: NA; cdr3_nt: TGTGCCACCAGCAGAGATCGGTGGGGCACAGATACGCAGTATTTT; cdr3_aa: CATSRDRWGTDTQYF
d_call: NA; v_call: TRBV7-2; j_call: TRBJ2-3; clone_size: NA; cdr3_nt: TGTGCCAGCAGCCTGAGATTTGCCACAGATACGCAGTATTTT; cdr3_aa: CASSLRFATDTQYF
d_call: NA; v_call: TRBV28; j_call: TRBJ2-1; clone_size: NA; cdr3_nt: TGTGCCAGCAGTCCCAGGACAGCAAGCTCCTACAATGAGCAGTTCTTC; cdr3_aa: CASSPRTASSYNEQFF
d_call: TRBD1; v_call: TRBV11-2; j_call: TRBJ2-7; clone_size: NA; cdr3_nt: TGTGCCAGCAGCCCACGGACAGGAGCCTACGAGCAGTACTTC; cdr3_aa: CASSPRTGAYEQYF
d_call: TRBD1; v_call: TRBV11-1; j_call: TRBJ1-1; clone_size: NA; cdr3_nt: TGTGCCAGCAGCTTCTTGGGGACAGGGGAAGCTTTCTTT; cdr3_aa: CASSFLGTGEAFF
d_call: NA; v_call: TRBV30; j_call: TRBJ1-4; clone_size: few; cdr3_nt: TGTGCCTGGAGTGTAAGTCGCCGGACCCTTGAAAAACTGTTTTTT; cdr3_aa: CAWSVSRRTLEKLFF
d_call: TRBD1; v_call: TRBV30; j_call: TRBJ2-7; clone_size: few; cdr3_nt: TGTGCCTGGAGTGGCGGGACAGGGCCAACTTACGAGCAGTACTTC; cdr3_aa: CAWSGGTGPTYEQYF
d_call: TRBD1; v_call: TRBV10-3; j_call: TRBJ2-2; clone_size: NA; cdr3_nt: TGTGCCATCAGTGATCTGGGGACAGGGGGGAACACCGGGGAGCTGTTTTTT; cdr3_aa: CAISDLGTGGNTGELFF
d_call: TRBD1; v_call: TRBV11-2; j_call: TRBJ1-2; clone_size: NA; cdr3_nt: TGTGCCAGCAGCTTAGAGTTCAGGGGGAGCAACTATGGCTACACCTTC; cdr3_aa: CASSLEFRGSNYGYTF
d_call: NA; v_call: TRBV28; j_call: TRBJ2-7; clone_size: NA; cdr3_nt: TGTGCCAGCAATTGGGGCTACGAGCAGTACTTC; cdr3_aa: CASNWGYEQYF
d_call: NA; v_call: TRBV7-7; j_call: TRBJ2-3; clone_size: few; cdr3_nt: TGTGCTAGCAGCCGCCAAGGGGGGGATACGCAGTATTTT; cdr3_aa: CASSRQGGDTQYF
d_call: NA; v_call: TRBV7-2; j_call: TRBJ1-5; clone_size: NA; cdr3_nt: TGTGCCAGCAGCCCGGACACCAGCAATCAGCCCCAGCATTTT; cdr3_aa: CASSPDTSNQPQHF
d_call: NA; v_call: TRBV19; j_call: TRBJ2-5; clone_size: NA; cdr3_nt: TGTGCCAGTAGTGAAAGATCCGAGGAGACCCAGTACTTC; cdr3_aa: CASSERSEETQYF
d_call: NA; v_call: TRBV7-2; j_call: TRBJ1-1; clone_size: NA; cdr3_nt: TGTGCCAGCACTATTATCCAGATTCTTTCTCCCCACACTGAAGCTTTCTTT; cdr3_aa: CASTIIQILSPHTEAFF
d_call: TRBD1; v_call: TRBV7-2; j_call: TRBJ1-2; clone_size: NA; cdr3_nt: TGTGCCAGCAGCTTAGAGGGAGGGGGCTTAAATTTAGCTAACTATGGCTACACCTTC; cdr3_aa: CASSLEGGGLNLANYGYTF
d_call: TRBD1; v_call: TRBV30; j_call: TRBJ1-5; clone_size: NA; cdr3_nt: TGTGCCGCGGATGGGGACAGGGGAAGCAATCAGCCCCAGCATTTT; cdr3_aa: CAADGDRGSNQPQHF
d_call: TRBD2; v_call: TRBV30; j_call: TRBJ2-3; clone_size: NA; cdr3_nt: TGTGCCTGGAGTGTAGGCGGGAGTATGACAGATACGCAGTATTTT; cdr3_aa: CAWSVGGSMTDTQYF
d_call: NA; v_call: TRBV15; j_call: TRBJ2-3; clone_size: NA; cdr3_nt: TGTGCCACCAGCAGAGATTCAGGCACGCAGTATTTT; cdr3_aa: CATSRDSGTQYF
d_call: NA; v_call: TRBV9; j_call: TRBJ2-2; clone_size: NA; cdr3_nt: TGTGCCAGCAGCGTAGGTGGAGCGAACACCGGGGAGCTGTTTTTT; cdr3_aa: CASSVGGANTGELFF
d_call: NA; v_call: TRBV6-1; j_call: TRBJ1-1; clone_size: few; cdr3_nt: TGTGCCAGCATGTCGAGATACACGGGGGCTGAAGCTTTCTTT; cdr3_aa: CASMSRYTGAEAFF
d_call: NA; v_call: TRBV7-8; j_call: TRBJ2-7; clone_size: NA; cdr3_nt: TGTGCCAGCAGCTTTAGGCAGGCCGTGTACGAGCAGTACTTC; cdr3_aa: CASSFRQAVYEQYF
d_call: TRBD1; v_call: TRBV28; j_call: TRBJ1-2; clone_size: NA; cdr3_nt: TGTGCCAGCAGTCAAGGGGGACAGGCGTATGGCTACACCTTC; cdr3_aa: CASSQGGQAYGYTF
d_call: NA; v_call: TRBV18; j_call: TRBJ2-3; clone_size: few; cdr3_nt: TGTGCCAGCTCACCAAATCCGGCGGATACGCAGTATTTT; cdr3_aa: CASSPNPADTQYF
d_call: NA; v_call: TRBV19; j_call: TRBJ2-7; clone_size: few; cdr3_nt: TGTGCCAGTAGTATAGGGCAGGGGAAACACGAGCAGTACTTC; cdr3_aa: CASSIGQGKHEQYF
d_call: NA; v_call: TRBV6-6; j_call: TRBJ1-1; clone_size: NA; cdr3_nt: TGTGCCAGCAGTTTTACAGAAGCTGAAGCTTTCTTT; cdr3_aa: CASSFTEAEAFF
d_call: NA; v_call: TRBV5-1; j_call: TRBJ2-5; clone_size: NA; cdr3_nt: TGCGCCAGCAGCTTGGGAACTCTCCAAGAGACCCAGTACTTC; cdr3_aa: CASSLGTLQETQYF
d_call: TRBD2; v_call: TRBV6-5; j_call: TRBJ2-3; clone_size: NA; cdr3_nt: TGTGCCACCCGAGCGGGAGGCACAGATACGCAGTATTTT; cdr3_aa: CATRAGGTDTQYF
d_call: NA; v_call: TRBV28; j_call: TRBJ2-1; clone_size: NA; cdr3_nt: TGTGCCAGCAGAATTAGGGTACTGCCCCACAATGAGCAGTTCTTC; cdr3_aa: CASRIRVLPHNEQFF
d_call: TRBD2; v_call: TRBV9; j_call: TRBJ2-5; clone_size: few; cdr3_nt: TGTGCCAGCAGCGCAGGAGGGACGGGGGGAGGAGAGACCCAGTACTTC; cdr3_aa: CASSAGGTGGGETQYF
d_call: NA; v_call: TRBV19; j_call: TRBJ1-3; clone_size: NA; cdr3_nt: TGTGCCAGTAGTATCGGGGGAAAAGGAAACACCATATATTTT; cdr3_aa: CASSIGGKGNTIYF
d_call: TRBD1; v_call: TRBV4-1; j_call: TRBJ1-5; clone_size: once; cdr3_nt: TGCGCCAGCAGCCAACACACCAGGACAGGGGGCGATCAGCCCCAGCATTTT; cdr3_aa: CASSQHTRTGGDQPQHF
d_call: NA; v_call: TRBV4-3; j_call: TRBJ1-2; clone_size: NA; cdr3_nt: TGCGCCAGCAGCCAACGGGAGGGTTATGGCTACACCTTC; cdr3_aa: CASSQREGYGYTF